This T cell receptor beta chain was identified during a study of T cell repertoires in cytomegalovirus infection. Each CDR3 protein is one row after TCRdb ran MiXCR on the reads. In the table there are approximately 990,000 distinct CDR3 sequences, approximately 31% of which are singletons. Concerning this clonotype itself: Antigen specificity is unknown.

The CDR3 spans 11 residues. The source of this sequence is a human donor in good health (CMV status not recorded). Some clones in this sample may be carry-over from other donors' samples. The genes are TRBV5-3 and TRBJ1-4, with D possibly TRBD1 on 6 matching bases. The J call may be incorrect, as the DNA end agrees better with TRBJ2-2. TRBV5-3 is an ORF, and what it does is uncertain. Sequenced material: cultured CD8+ T cells from PBMCs, taken from culture after CMV antigen stimulation. In nucleotides, the CDR3 is TGTGCCAGCAGGGGCTTCGGGGAGCTGTTTTTT. Its protein product is CASRGFGELFF.